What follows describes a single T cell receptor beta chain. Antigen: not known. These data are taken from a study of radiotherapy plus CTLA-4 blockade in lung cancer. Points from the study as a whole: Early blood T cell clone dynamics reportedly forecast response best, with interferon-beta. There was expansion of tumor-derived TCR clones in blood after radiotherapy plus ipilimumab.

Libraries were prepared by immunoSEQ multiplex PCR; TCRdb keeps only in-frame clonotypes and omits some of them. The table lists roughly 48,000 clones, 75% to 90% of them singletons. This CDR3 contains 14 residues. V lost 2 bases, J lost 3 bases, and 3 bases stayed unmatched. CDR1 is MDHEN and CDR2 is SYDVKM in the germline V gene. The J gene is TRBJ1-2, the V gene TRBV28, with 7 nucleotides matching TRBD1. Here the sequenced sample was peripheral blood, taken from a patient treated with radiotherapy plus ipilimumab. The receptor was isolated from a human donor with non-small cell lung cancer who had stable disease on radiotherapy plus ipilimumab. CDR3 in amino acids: CASSLAGQDYGYTF. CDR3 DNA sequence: TGTGCCAGCAGTTTAGCCGGACAGGACTATGGCTACACCTTC.